This T cell receptor (beta chain) is from a study of blood T cells in healthy people across ages. The CDR3 covers 14 residues. Germline assignment: CDR1 SGHRS and CDR2 YFSETQ. For this clonotype: As yet, its antigen is unknown.

Combining a sample-barcoded 5' primer with a J-beta primer mix, a second PCR ran for about 7 to 11 cycles. MiXCR, run by TCRdb on the 5' RACE reads, gives a single entry per CDR3 protein. Of hundreds of thousands of distinct CDR3 sequences listed, about 40% are singletons. Overall study findings and caveats: Long-lived and aged donors differed, with more naive CD4+ cells and higher diversity in the long-lived. Estimated diversity that came from one million T cells was considered an underestimate.

This TCR was recovered from a woman aged 55-70 years in good health. This rearrangement joins TRBV5-1 to TRBJ2-4, with D possibly TRBD1 on 5 matching bases. TRBJ2-7 matches the DNA end more closely, so the J call is doubtful. The sample comprised blood. DNA for the CDR3: TGCGCCAGCAGCTTCCTAAGGGGTGACAACGAGCAGTACTTC. As protein: CASSFLRGDNEQYF.